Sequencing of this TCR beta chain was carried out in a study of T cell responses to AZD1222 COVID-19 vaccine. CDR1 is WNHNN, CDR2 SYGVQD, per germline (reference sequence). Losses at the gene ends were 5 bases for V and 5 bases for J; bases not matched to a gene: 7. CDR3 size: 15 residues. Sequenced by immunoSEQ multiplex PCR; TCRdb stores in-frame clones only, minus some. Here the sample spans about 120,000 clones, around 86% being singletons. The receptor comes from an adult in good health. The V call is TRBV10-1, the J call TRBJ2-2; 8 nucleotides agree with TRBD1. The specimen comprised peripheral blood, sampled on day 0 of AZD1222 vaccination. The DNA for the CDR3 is TGCGCCAGCAGTTCGGACAGGGCGGGGACCGGGGAGCTGTTTTTT. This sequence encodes CASSSDRAGTGELFF.